This is a list of T cell receptor beta chains from one sample in a study of synovial regulatory T cells in juvenile arthritis. Assay: immunoSEQ multiplex PCR; the TCRdb copy retains only in-frame clones and omits some. The record lists 800 to 900 clones, of which the ten most abundant hold 5% to 7%. The sequenced sample was Treg cells from the synovium. Receptors originate from a donor younger than 30 with juvenile idiopathic arthritis. The CDR3 runs from the conserved cysteine through the conserved F or W. Rows may omit the clone size; those that give it use once, few, many or a size class.

v_call	j_call	clone_size	cdr3_aa
TRBV4-2	TRBJ2-7	medium-sized	CASSQELAGPSYEQYF
TRBV10-3	TRBJ1-2	large	CAISESTGGYGYTF
TRBV27	TRBJ2-1	medium-sized	CASSSLAGGYNEQFF
TRBV2	TRBJ2-2	large	CASSEAFGNTGELFF
TRBV10-3	TRBJ1-1	medium-sized	CAISEWKGNTEAFF
TRBV13	TRBJ2-3	medium-sized	CASSLVIWADTQYF
TRBV5-1	TRBJ2-3	medium-sized	CASSPGLAGGDTQYF
TRBV7-2	TRBJ2-1	medium-sized	CASSPSIADRVQFF
TRBV5-4	TRBJ2-4	medium-sized	CASSLTGNKNIQYF
TRBV5-4	TRBJ2-6	large	CASSHRAGANVLTF
TRBV7-9	TRBJ1-1	large	CASSQNTEAFF
TRBV7-9	TRBJ1-1	large	CASSQLDNTEAFF
TRBV4-1	TRBJ2-6	medium-sized	CASSLLGAGANVLTF
TRBV30	TRBJ1-6	medium-sized	CAWSVWGHNSPLHF
TRBV4-2	TRBJ2-3	medium-sized	CASSQESTRASTDTQYF
TRBV19	TRBJ2-7	large	CASSAITGGGYEQYF
TRBV11-2	TRBJ2-1	medium-sized	CASSLAAGVLNEQFF
TRBV5-1	TRBJ1-1	large	CASSLLVGDTEAFF
TRBV4-1	TRBJ2-3	medium-sized	CASSQDQGLAGGLTDTQYF
TRBV14	TRBJ2-1	medium-sized	CASSYGRGNEQFF
TRBV2	TRBJ2-7	large	CASSEAGYEQYF
TRBV5-1	TRBJ2-6	NA	CASSPDSSGANVLTF
TRBV5-5	TRBJ2-6	medium-sized	CASSLGLVGAGANVLTF
TRBV11-2	TRBJ2-7	NA	CASSHPRGGALVKQYF
TRBV9	TRBJ2-3	medium-sized	CASSVGTPGLAGVGTDTQYF
TRBV11-2	TRBJ2-1	medium-sized	CASSLAGGNEQFF
TRBV19	TRBJ1-5	large	CASSIDSFQPQHF
TRBV2	TRBJ2-5	medium-sized	CASRRDSRETQYF
TRBV5-1	TRBJ2-5	NA	CASSLGQGAGETQYF
TRBV6-5	TRBJ1-2	medium-sized	CASSSRTQGYTF
TRBV5-4	TRBJ1-2	medium-sized	CASSLKGGGGYGYTF
TRBV6-1	TRBJ2-7	medium-sized	CASSEGDRAGEQYF
TRBV6-5	TRBJ1-2	medium-sized	CASSSFPQGRYGYTF
TRBV10-3	TRBJ2-5	medium-sized	CAISHGGVAGAQETQYF
TRBV4-2	TRBJ2-3	medium-sized	CASSQVHSGGTDTQYF
TRBV5-1	TRBJ2-5	medium-sized	CASSLGGLETQYF
TRBV7-6	TRBJ1-2	NA	CASSLEGRQTHGYTF
TRBV11-2	TRBJ1-2	large	CASSRFDGYGYTF
TRBV18	TRBJ1-1	medium-sized	CASSPQGGDTEAFF
TRBV28	TRBJ1-1	medium-sized	CASRGQVPRAFF
TRBV27	TRBJ2-1	medium-sized	CASSFWDSRNEQFF
TRBV13	TRBJ1-6	medium-sized	CASSRNSPLHF
TRBV5-1	TRBJ2-6	medium-sized	CASSLEGRGANVLTF
TRBV7-2	TRBJ2-5	NA	CASSFRASAYEQYF
TRBV7-6	TRBJ2-7	large	CASSLGTGKDYEQYF
TRBV5-1	TRBJ1-1	medium-sized	CASSPRSGQGDTEAFF
TRBV11-2	TRBJ2-2	medium-sized	CASSGTGGGTGELFF